This T cell receptor beta chain came from a study of graft-versus-host responses after intestinal transplantation (dated by TCRdb to 2020 to 2023). Concerning the study at large: The transplants that recipients got were multivisceral, liver-intestinal, or isolated intestinal. Every recipient was given anti-thymocyte globulin induction, followed by around three years of maintenance tacrolimus and steroids. Graft-versus-host and host-versus-graft alloreactive T cell clones were tracked in the graft, circulation and bone marrow after intestinal transplantation using bulk TCR-beta CDR3 sequencing. Alloreactive clones were identified by sequencing pre-transplant mixed lymphocyte reaction products and comparing these products with unstimulated pre-transplant donor and recipient T cells. A cohort of more than 20 intestinal transplant recipients, including one retransplant, was enrolled, and 3 patients lacking pretransplant specimens were excluded. A peak of at least 4% donor T cells among recipient peripheral blood mononuclear cells was the definition used for donor T cell macrochimerism. Rather than going through the commercial service, samples from three later patients were sequenced in-house on an Illumina MiSeq and processed with MiXCR. What the authors observed across the whole study: Patients with donor T cell macrochimerism had high GvH to HvG T cell clonal ratios in their allografts. Peak levels of circulating GvH clones were associated with declines in HvG clones early after transplant. The relatively low number and heterogeneity of intestinal transplant patients limited the conclusions. GvH clones were detected in recipient bone marrow, and some appeared earlier in ileal mucosa or blood, consistent with an intestinal mucosal origin.

Library method: the immunoSEQ multiplex PCR assay. High-throughput TCR-beta CDR3 sequencing of genomic DNA from most patients was performed by Adaptive Biotechnologies. Per the authors' processing: Adaptive's ImmunoSEQ software was the source of the TCR sequencing data for 18 patients, while a few other patients were processed with MiXCR and VDJtools. CDR3 nucleotide sequences shared between donor and recipient were removed because their origin could not be assigned. Alloreactive clones required at least 2-fold expansion over unstimulated cells and minimum CFSE-low frequency of 0.002% (template counts) or 0.001% (read counts). A clone was considered mappable if detected in the sequenced pre-transplant spleen, lymph node, or MLR CFSE-low populations of the donor or recipient. Cumulative frequency of alloreactive clones was calculated as a percentage of all sequences weighted by copy number. The source is immuneACCESS, and TCRdb retained only in-frame sequences with V and J called. Part of the clones is not carried over; for the studies checked, unresolved V genes explain less than half of this, and the remainder is unexplained. The V and J calls and clone size come from that table; D and trimming were worked out from the DNA. For this sample there are 25,000 to 35,000 clones; around 90% appear just once. 11% of the sample goes to the ten largest clones.

The CDR3 measures 11 amino acids from cysteine to phenylalanine. The read is trimmed to its CDR3 DNA, 33 bases read in frame from base 1. The germline V gene (reference sequence) specifies SGHKS as CDR1 and YYEKEE as CDR2. The trim is 3 bases for V and 1 base for J, with a gap of 1 base between the germline ends. Blood samples were collected up to 4 times in the first month after transplant and then at least monthly when available. This clone was counted once. Its specific antigen is unknown. No clone much larger than this one lies a single base away; base qualities are absent. The TCR sequence derives from a human patient who received an intestinal transplant, so some T cells may come from the graft donor. Material: PBMCs, obtained around 62 weeks after intestinal transplantation. Rearrangement joined TRBV5-5 to TRBJ1-1; no D gene can be assigned with confidence. For the CDR3, the sequence is CASSSNTEAFF. DNA sequence: TGTGCCAGCAGCTCGAACACTGAAGCTTTCTTT.